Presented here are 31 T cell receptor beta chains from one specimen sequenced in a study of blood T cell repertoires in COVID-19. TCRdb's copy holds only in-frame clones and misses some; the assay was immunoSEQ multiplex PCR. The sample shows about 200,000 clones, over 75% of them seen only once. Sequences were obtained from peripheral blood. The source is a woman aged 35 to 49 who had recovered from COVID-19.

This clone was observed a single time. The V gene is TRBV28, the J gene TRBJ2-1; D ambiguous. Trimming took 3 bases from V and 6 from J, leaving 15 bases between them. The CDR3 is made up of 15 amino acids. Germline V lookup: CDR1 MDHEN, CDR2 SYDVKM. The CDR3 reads CASSLLAPEVNEQFF. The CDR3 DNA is TGTGCCAGCAGTTTGTTGGCCCCTGAGGTCAATGAGCAGTTCTTC.

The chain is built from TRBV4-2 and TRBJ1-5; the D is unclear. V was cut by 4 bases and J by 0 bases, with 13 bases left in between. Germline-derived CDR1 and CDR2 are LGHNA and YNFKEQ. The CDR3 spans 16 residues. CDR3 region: CASSPSMVNSNQPQHF. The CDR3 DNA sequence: TGTGCCAGCAGCCCCAGTATGGTAAATAGCAATCAGCCCCAGCATTTT.

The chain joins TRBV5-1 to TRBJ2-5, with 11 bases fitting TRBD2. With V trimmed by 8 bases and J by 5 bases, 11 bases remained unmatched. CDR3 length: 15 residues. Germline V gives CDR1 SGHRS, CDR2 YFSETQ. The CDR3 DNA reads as TGCGCCAGTAAGATAGCGGGAGGGGGACTGGAGACCCAGTACTTC. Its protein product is CASKIAGGGLETQYF.

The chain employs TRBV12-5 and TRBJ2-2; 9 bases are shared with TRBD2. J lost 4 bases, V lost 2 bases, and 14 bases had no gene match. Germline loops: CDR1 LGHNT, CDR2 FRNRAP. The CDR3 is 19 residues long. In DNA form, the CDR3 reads TGTGCTAGTGGTTTGTTTCTTATAGTTCGCGGGAGGGCCACCGGGGAGCTGTTTTTT. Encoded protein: CASGLFLIVRGRATGELFF.

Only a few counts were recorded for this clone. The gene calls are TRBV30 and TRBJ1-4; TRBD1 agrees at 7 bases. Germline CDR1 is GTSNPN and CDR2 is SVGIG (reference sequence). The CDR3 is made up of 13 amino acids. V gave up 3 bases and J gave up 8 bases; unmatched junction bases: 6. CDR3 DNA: TGTGCCTGGAGCAAACAGGGGCCAGAAAAACTGTTTTTT. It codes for CAWSKQGPEKLFF.

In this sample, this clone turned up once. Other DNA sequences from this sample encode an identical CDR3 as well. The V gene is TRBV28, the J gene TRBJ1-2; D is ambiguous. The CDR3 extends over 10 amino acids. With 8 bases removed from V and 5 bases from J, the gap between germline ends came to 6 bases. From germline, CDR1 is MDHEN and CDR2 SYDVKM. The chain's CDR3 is CASSRYGYTF. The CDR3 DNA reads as TGTGCCAGCTCTAGATATGGCTACACCTTC.

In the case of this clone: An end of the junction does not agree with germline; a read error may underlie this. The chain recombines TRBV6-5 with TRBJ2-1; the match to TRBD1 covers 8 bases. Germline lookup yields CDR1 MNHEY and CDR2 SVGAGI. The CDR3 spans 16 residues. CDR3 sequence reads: CASSYSGTGPYNEQFF. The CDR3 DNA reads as TGTGCCAGCAGCTACTCCGGGACAGGTCCTTACAATGAGCAGTTCTTC.

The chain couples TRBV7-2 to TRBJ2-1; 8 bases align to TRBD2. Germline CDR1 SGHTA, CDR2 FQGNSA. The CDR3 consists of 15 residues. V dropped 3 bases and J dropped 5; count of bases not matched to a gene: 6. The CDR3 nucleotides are TGTGCCAGCAGCTTGACTAGCGAGCTGCACAATGAGCAGTTCTTC. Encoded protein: CASSLTSELHNEQFF.

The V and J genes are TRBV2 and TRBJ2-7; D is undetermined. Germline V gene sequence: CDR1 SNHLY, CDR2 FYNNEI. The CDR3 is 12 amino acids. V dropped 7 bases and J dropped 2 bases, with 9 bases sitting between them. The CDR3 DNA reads TGTGCCAGCAACTACGCGACCTACGAGCAGTACTTC. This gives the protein CASNYATYEQYF.

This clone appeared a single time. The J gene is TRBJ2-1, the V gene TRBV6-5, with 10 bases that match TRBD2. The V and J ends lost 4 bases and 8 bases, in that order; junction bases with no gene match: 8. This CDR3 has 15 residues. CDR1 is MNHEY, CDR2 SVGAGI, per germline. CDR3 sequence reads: CASSWSLAGVDEQFF. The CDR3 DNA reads TGTGCCAGCAGTTGGTCCCTAGCGGGAGTGGATGAGCAGTTCTTC.

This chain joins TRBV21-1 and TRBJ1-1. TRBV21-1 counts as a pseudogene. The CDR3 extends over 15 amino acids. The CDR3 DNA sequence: TGTGCCAGGGCGCGATCCCGGGACTTGAACACTGAAGCTTTCTTT. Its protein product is CARARSRDLNTEAFF.

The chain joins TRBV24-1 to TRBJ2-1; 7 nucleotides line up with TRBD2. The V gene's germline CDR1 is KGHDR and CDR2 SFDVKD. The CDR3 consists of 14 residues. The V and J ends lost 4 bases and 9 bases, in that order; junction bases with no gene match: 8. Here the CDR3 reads CATSDLDWGGEQFF. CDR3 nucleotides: TGTGCCACCAGTGACCTGGACTGGGGGGGTGAGCAGTTCTTC.

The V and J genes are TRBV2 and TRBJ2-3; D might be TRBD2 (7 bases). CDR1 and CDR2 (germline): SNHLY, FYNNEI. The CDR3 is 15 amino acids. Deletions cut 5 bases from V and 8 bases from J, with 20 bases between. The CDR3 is CASSTLTGGGGTQYF. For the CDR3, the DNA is TGTGCCAGCAGTACCCTGACAGGAGGGGGGGGTACGCAGTATTTT.

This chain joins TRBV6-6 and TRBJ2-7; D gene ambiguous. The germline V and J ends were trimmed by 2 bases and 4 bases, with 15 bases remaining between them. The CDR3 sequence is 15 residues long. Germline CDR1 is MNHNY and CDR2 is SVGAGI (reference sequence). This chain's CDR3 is CASSYDPKPRYEQYF. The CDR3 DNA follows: TGTGCCAGCAGTTACGATCCGAAACCCCGGTACGAGCAGTACTTC.

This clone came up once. The CDR3 DNA is TGTGCCAGCAGTTTAGCAGGGGCCGACACTGAAGCTTTCTTT. This sequence encodes CASSLAGADTEAFF. The genes are TRBV28 and TRBJ1-1, with a possible D match to TRBD1 (6 bases). Germline V gene lookup returns CDR1 MDHEN and CDR2 SYDVKM. The CDR3 totals 14 residues. V dropped 2 bases and J dropped 3 bases, with 10 bases sitting between them.

DNA for the CDR3: TGTGCCAGCAGCCAAGATGGGGACAGACCCTACGAGCAGTACTTC. Protein sequence: CASSQDGDRPYEQYF. The chain is built from TRBV4-2 and TRBJ2-7; 7 positions match TRBD1. CDR1 and CDR2 from the germline V gene are LGHNA and YNFKEQ. V was pared by 0 bases and J by 2 bases, with 4 bases of the junction left unmatched. There are 15 residues in the CDR3.

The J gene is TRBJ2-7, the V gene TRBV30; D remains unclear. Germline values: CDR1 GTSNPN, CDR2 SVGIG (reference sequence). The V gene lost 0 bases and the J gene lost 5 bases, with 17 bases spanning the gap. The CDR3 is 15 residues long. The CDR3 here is CAWSVRLHPVDEQYF. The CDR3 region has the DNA TGTGCCTGGAGTGTACGACTCCACCCAGTCGACGAGCAGTACTTC.

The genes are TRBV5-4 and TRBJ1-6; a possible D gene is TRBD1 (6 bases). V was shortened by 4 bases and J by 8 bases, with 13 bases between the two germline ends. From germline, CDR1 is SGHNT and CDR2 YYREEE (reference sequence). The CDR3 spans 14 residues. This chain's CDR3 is CASSIQGVDSPLHF. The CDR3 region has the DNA TGTGCCAGCAGCATACAGGGAGTGGATTCACCCCTCCACTTT.

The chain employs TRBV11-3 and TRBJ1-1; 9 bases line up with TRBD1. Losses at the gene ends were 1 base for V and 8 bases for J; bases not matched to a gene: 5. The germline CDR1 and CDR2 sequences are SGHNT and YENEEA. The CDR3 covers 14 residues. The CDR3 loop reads CASSLGGTGSEAFF. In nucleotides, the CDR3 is TGTGCCAGCAGCTTAGGGGGGACAGGGTCCGAAGCTTTCTTT.

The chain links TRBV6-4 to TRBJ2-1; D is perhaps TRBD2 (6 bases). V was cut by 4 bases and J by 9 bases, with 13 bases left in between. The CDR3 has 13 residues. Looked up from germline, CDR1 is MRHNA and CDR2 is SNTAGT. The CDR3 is CASSGRVDSEQFF. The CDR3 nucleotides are TGTGCCAGCAGTGGGAGGGTGGATAGTGAGCAGTTCTTC.

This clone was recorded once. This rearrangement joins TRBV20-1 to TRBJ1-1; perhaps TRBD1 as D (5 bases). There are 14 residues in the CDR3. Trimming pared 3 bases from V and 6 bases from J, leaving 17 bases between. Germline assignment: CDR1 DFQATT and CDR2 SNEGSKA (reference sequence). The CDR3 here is CSASRGSRVPEAFF. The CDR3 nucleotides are TGCAGTGCTAGTAGAGGTTCCAGGGTGCCTGAAGCTTTCTTT.

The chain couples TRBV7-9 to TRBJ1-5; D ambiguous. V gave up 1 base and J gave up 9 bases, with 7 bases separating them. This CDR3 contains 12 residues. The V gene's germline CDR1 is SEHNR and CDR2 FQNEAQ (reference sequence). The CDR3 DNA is TGTGCCAGCAGCTTAGAAGGGAGGCCCCAGCATTTT. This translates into CASSLEGRPQHF.

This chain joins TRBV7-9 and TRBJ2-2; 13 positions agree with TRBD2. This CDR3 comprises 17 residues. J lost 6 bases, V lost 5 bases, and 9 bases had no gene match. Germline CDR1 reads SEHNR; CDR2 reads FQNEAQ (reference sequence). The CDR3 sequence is CASSPSGLAGAAGELFF. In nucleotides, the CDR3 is TGTGCCAGCAGCCCCTCAGGACTAGCGGGAGCGGCCGGGGAGCTGTTTTTT. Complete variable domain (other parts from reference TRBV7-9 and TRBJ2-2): DTGVSQNPRHKITKRGQNVTFRCDPISEHNRLYWYRQTLGQGPEFLTYFQNEAQLEKSRLLSDRFSAERPKGSFSTLEIQRTEQGDSAMYLCASSPSGLAGAAGELFFGEGSRLTVL.

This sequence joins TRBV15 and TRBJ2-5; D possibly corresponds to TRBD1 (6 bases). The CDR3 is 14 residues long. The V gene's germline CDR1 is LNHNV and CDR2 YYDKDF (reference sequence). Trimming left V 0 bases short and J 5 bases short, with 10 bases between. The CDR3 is CATSREQGRETQYF. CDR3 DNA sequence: TGTGCCACCAGCAGAGAACAGGGTAGGGAGACCCAGTACTTC.

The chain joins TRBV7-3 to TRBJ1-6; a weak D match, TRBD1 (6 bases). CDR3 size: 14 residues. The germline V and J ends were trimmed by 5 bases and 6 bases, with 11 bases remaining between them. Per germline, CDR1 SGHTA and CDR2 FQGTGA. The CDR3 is CASSLDRSNSPLHF. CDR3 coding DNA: TGTGCCAGCAGCCTCGACAGGTCTAATTCACCCCTCCACTTT.

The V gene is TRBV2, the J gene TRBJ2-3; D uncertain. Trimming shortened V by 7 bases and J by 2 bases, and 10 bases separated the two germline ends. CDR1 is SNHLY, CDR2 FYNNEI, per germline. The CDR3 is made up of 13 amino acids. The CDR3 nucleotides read TGTGCCAGCACCTCCGAGTACACAGATACGCAGTATTTT. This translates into CASTSEYTDTQYF.

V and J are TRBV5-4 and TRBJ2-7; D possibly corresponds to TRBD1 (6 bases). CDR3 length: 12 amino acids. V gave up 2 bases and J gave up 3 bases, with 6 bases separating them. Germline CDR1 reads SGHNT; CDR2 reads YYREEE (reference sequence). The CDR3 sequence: CASSLQGYEQYF. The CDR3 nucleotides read TGTGCCAGCAGCTTACAGGGCTACGAGCAGTACTTC. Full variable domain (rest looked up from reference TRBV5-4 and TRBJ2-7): ETGVTQSPTHLIKTRGQQVTLRCSSQSGHNTVSWYQQALGQGPQFIFQYYREEENGRGNFPPRFSGLQFPNYSSELNVNALELDDSALYLCASSLQGYEQYFGPGTRLTVT.

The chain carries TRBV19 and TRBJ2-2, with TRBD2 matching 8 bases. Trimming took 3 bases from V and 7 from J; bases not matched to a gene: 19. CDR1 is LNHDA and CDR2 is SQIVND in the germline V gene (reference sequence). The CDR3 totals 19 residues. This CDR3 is CASSIWQGKGLEVVGELFF. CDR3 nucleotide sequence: TGTGCCAGTAGTATCTGGCAGGGGAAGGGACTAGAGGTGGTCGGGGAGCTGTTTTTT.

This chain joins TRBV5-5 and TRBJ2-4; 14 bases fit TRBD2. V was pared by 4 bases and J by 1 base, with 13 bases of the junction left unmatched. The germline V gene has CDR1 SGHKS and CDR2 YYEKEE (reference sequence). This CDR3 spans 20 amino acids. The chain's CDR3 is CASSPHPGLAGEIAKNIQYF. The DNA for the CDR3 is TGTGCCAGCAGCCCGCATCCGGGACTAGCGGGAGAGATTGCCAAAAACATTCAGTACTTC.

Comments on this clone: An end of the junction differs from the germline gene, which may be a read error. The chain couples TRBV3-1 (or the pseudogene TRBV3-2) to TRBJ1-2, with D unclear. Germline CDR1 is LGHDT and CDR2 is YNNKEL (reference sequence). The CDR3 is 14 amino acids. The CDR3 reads CASSKEEGGRGYTF. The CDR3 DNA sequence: TGTGCCAGCAGCAAAGAGGAAGGAGGCCGTGGCTACACCTTC.

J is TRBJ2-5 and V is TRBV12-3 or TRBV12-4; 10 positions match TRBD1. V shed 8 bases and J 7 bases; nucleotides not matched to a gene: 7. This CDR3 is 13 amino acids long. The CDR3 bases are TGTGCCAGCGGGGGGACAGGGGAAGGGACCCAGTACTTC. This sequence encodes CASGGTGEGTQYF.